One sample yielded the 25 T cell receptor beta chains listed below, sequenced in a study of blood T cell repertoires in COVID-19. Repertoires were generated with immunoSEQ multiplex PCR, while TCRdb's copy carries only in-frame clones and drops some. The table includes about 200,000 clones, roughly 90% detected once. Sequenced material: PBMCs or T cells enriched from blood (not recorded which). The receptors were sampled from a woman aged 18-29 years who had recovered from COVID-19.

J is TRBJ1-2 and V is TRBV6-6; no definite D call. With 4 bases removed from V and 4 bases from J, the gap between germline ends came to 13 bases. This CDR3 has 14 residues. CDR1 is MNHNY and CDR2 is SVGAGI in the germline V gene (reference sequence). This CDR3 is CASSFEEPGYGYTF. DNA for the CDR3: TGTGCCAGCAGTTTCGAGGAGCCTGGCTATGGCTACACCTTC.

The chain uses TRBV9 and TRBJ1-1; D not certain. This CDR3 comprises 15 residues. Deletions cut 0 bases from V and 2 bases from J, with 11 bases between. The germline V gene encodes CDR1 SGDLS and CDR2 YYNGEE. CDR3 DNA sequence: TGTGCCAGCAGCGTAGCTGGGCAGTTCAACACTGAAGCTTTCTTT. It translates to CASSVAGQFNTEAFF.

This chain joins TRBV5-8 and TRBJ1-1; TRBD1 is a possible D gene (5 bases). V lost 4 bases to trimming and J lost 0 bases, with 19 bases between them. The CDR3 contains 17 residues. The germline V gene encodes CDR1 SGHTS and CDR2 YDEGEE. The DNA of the CDR3 is TGTGCCAGCAGCGTACCGGGACTGAGTGACATGAACACTGAAGCTTTCTTT. Translated, it gives CASSVPGLSDMNTEAFF.

The CDR3: CATSRAVINEKLFF. In nucleotides, the CDR3 is TGTGCCACCAGCAGAGCAGTTATTAATGAAAAACTGTTTTTT. This chain connects TRBV15 to TRBJ1-4; unclear D gene. The CDR3 has 14 amino acids. V lost 1 base to trimming and J lost 4 bases, with 7 bases between them. CDR1 is LNHNV, CDR2 YYDKDF, per germline (reference sequence).

This rearrangement joins TRBV19 to TRBJ2-3; 10 bases fit TRBD1. Germline V CDR1 and CDR2: LNHDA, SQIVND (reference sequence). The length of the CDR3 is 14 residues. Trimming removed 5 bases from V and 9 bases from J; junction bases left unmatched: 8. The CDR3 DNA sequence: TGTGCCAGTAGTCCCAGGGGACAGGGGTGGACGCAGTATTTT. Translation: CASSPRGQGWTQYF.

This rearrangement joins TRBV9 to TRBJ2-7; 8 nucleotides line up with TRBD1. The germline CDR1 and CDR2 sequences are SGDLS and YYNGEE. This CDR3 contains 16 residues. The V and J ends lost 0 bases and 2 bases, in that order; junction bases with no gene match: 7. In nucleotides, the CDR3 is TGTGCCAGCAGCGTAGAAACCAGGGGGCGACCCTACGAGCAGTACTTC. This encodes CASSVETRGRPYEQYF.

This clone has a handful of counts. This chain joins TRBV9 and TRBJ2-2; D is perhaps TRBD2 (7 bases). V was clipped by 4 bases and J by 3 bases, with 13 bases between them. The germline CDR1 and CDR2 sequences are SGDLS and YYNGEE. The length of the CDR3 is 15 residues. The CDR3 DNA reads TGTGCCAGCAGCCCCAGGGGAGGGGACACCGGGGAGCTGTTTTTT. This translates into CASSPRGGDTGELFF.

This clone was recorded once. This chain connects TRBV14 to TRBJ1-4; 7 nucleotides line up with TRBD1. This CDR3 has 15 residues. CDR1 is SGHDN, CDR2 FVKESK, per germline. V gave up 0 bases and J gave up 5 bases; unmatched junction bases: 3. CDR3 loop: CASSQDKGGNEKLFF. DNA for the CDR3: TGTGCCAGCAGCCAAGATAAAGGGGGCAATGAAAAACTGTTTTTT. The full variable domain, in which reference TRBV14 and TRBJ1-4 provide the parts outside the CDR3, is EAGVTQFPSHSVIEKGQTVTLRCDPISGHDNLYWYRRVMGKEIKFLLHFVKESKQDESGMPNNRFLAERTGGTYSTLKVQPAELEDSGVYFCASSQDKGGNEKLFFGSGTQLSVL.

This clone has a handful of counts. This chain joins TRBV28 and TRBJ1-6, with 7 bases identical to TRBD1. The trim removed 8 bases at V and 8 bases at J, leaving 6 bases unmatched. Germline lookup yields CDR1 MDHEN and CDR2 SYDVKM. The CDR3 has 13 residues. CDR3 region: CASQGGLDSPLHF. The CDR3 coding sequence is TGTGCCAGCCAGGGGGGCTTGGATTCACCCCTCCACTTT.

V is TRBV2 and J is TRBJ2-5; 7 bases line up with TRBD1. Germline V lookup: CDR1 SNHLY, CDR2 FYNNEI. This CDR3 is 14 amino acids long. The ends lost 6 bases at V and 7 bases at J; junction bases unmatched: 11. In nucleotides, the CDR3 is TGTGCCAGCAGGATAGACAGGGCCATGGGGACCCAGTACTTC. Amino acid sequence: CASRIDRAMGTQYF.

The rearrangement links TRBV28 to TRBJ1-4, with 7 bases aligning to TRBD1. J was trimmed by 11 bases and V by 5 bases; bases with no gene match: 5. The CDR3 is 12 amino acids. The germline CDR1 and CDR2 sequences are MDHEN and SYDVKM. CDR3 residues: CASSPPRGKLFF. The DNA for the CDR3 is TGTGCCAGCAGTCCCCCCAGGGGGAAACTGTTTTTT.

The chain joins TRBV4-1 to TRBJ2-5; D remains unclear. This CDR3 comprises 13 residues. Germline-derived CDR1 and CDR2 are MGHRA and YSYEKL. The ends were cut back, 2 bases at V and 2 bases at J, with 6 bases in the middle. The CDR3 nucleotides read TGCGCCAGCAGCCAACGGGTACAAGAGACCCAGTACTTC. The encoded protein is CASSQRVQETQYF.

The CDR3 nucleotides are TGTGCCAGCAGTTATTTAGGGGTCATAGGCACAGATACGCAGTATTTT. As protein: CASSYLGVIGTDTQYF. The V gene is TRBV28, the J gene TRBJ2-3; a weak D match, TRBD1 (5 bases). CDR1 is MDHEN and CDR2 is SYDVKM in the germline V gene. With 4 bases removed from V and 1 base from J, the gap between germline ends came to 15 bases. The CDR3 runs 16 residues.

The chain uses TRBV20-1 and TRBJ1-2, with a possible D match to TRBD1 (5 bases). V was pared by 0 bases and J by 10 bases, with 9 bases between. Per germline, CDR1 DFQATT and CDR2 SNEGSKA (reference sequence). The CDR3 is 11 residues long. This CDR3 reads CSARDGGIYTF. The CDR3 bases are TGCAGTGCTAGAGACGGGGGAATCTACACCTTC.

V and J are TRBV5-1 and TRBJ2-5; no definite D call. Trimming cost V 0 bases and J 2 bases, with 8 bases left between them. The CDR3 totals 14 residues. The germline V gene encodes CDR1 SGHRS and CDR2 YFSETQ. The CDR3 coding sequence is TGCGCCAGCAGCTTGGTAAGCTCACAAGAGACCCAGTACTTC. Protein: CASSLVSSQETQYF.

J is TRBJ2-7 and V is TRBV10-2, with 8 bases that match TRBD1. The germline V gene encodes CDR1 WSHSY and CDR2 SAAADI. The V gene end was trimmed by 5 bases and the J gene end by 3 bases; junction bases not matched to a gene: 3. The CDR3 extends over 13 amino acids. The CDR3 region is CASSLQGGYEQYF. CDR3 bases: TGCGCCAGCAGTTTACAGGGGGGCTACGAGCAGTACTTC.

J is TRBJ2-5 and V is TRBV5-1; 12 bases fit TRBD2. V lost 0 bases, J lost 5 bases, and 2 bases stayed unmatched. Germline CDR1 reads SGHRS; CDR2 reads YFSETQ. The CDR3 extends over 15 amino acids. The CDR3 bases are TGCGCCAGCAGCTTGGCCGGGACTAGCGGGGAGACCCAGTACTTC. Amino acid sequence: CASSLAGTSGETQYF.

This clone was observed a single time. CDR3 loop: CAWSSLGNTIYF. The DNA for the CDR3 is TGTGCCTGGAGTTCACTCGGAAACACCATATATTTT. V is TRBV30 and J is TRBJ1-3; D is uncertain. With 2 bases removed from V and 4 bases from J, the gap between germline ends came to 6 bases. The CDR3 loop spans 12 amino acids. From germline, CDR1 is GTSNPN and CDR2 SVGIG (reference sequence).

The chain links TRBV6-2 or TRBV6-3 to TRBJ2-7; 11 bases map to TRBD2. With 5 bases clipped from V and 3 bases from J, the junction kept 6 bases outside the gene matches. Germline V CDR1 and CDR2: MNHEY, SVGEGT. The CDR3 totals 15 residues. As DNA, the CDR3 is TGTGCCAGCAGTACCACTAGCGGGGGTTACTACGAGCAGTACTTC. Protein product: CASSTTSGGYYEQYF.

The CDR3 DNA reads as TGCGCCAGCAGCCTTACAGGTCCCCCGCCTTACAATGAGCAGTTCTTC. This encodes CASSLTGPPPYNEQFF. The chain joins TRBV4-1 to TRBJ2-1, with D perhaps TRBD1 (5 bases). Germline assignment: CDR1 MGHRA and CDR2 YSYEKL. This CDR3 has 16 residues. Trimming shortened V by 4 bases and J by 4 bases, and 17 bases separated the two germline ends.

The chain links TRBV19 to TRBJ2-7; TRBD1 aligns across 9 bases. Germline V gene data show CDR1 as LNHDA and CDR2 as SQIVND (reference sequence). The CDR3 consists of 17 residues. The trim removed 5 bases at V and 0 bases at J, leaving 11 bases unmatched. Here the CDR3 DNA reads TGTGCCAGTAGTCCCCGCCCCGGGACAGGGAACTCCTACGAGCAGTACTTC. Protein: CASSPRPGTGNSYEQYF.

The gene calls are TRBV3-1 (or the pseudogene TRBV3-2) and TRBJ2-3, with 8 bases lining up with TRBD2. Trimming cost V 1 base and J 5 bases; bases outside gene matches: 8. This CDR3 has 16 residues. The germline V gene has CDR1 LGHDT and CDR2 YNNKEL (reference sequence). The CDR3 loop is CASSQGLAGSGDTQYF. CDR3 nucleotide sequence: TGTGCCAGCAGCCAAGGCCTAGCGGGCTCCGGAGATACGCAGTATTTT.

The J gene is TRBJ2-7, the V gene TRBV5-1; weak D call: TRBD2 (5 bases). The CDR3 is 16 amino acids. Trimming took 0 bases from V and 5 from J, leaving 18 bases between them. CDR1 and CDR2 (germline): SGHRS, YFSETQ. CDR3 DNA: TGCGCCAGCAGCTTGGAGGCGTTAGACTACGGCCACGAGCAGTACTTC. Translation: CASSLEALDYGHEQYF.

This chain links TRBV19 with TRBJ1-1, with D uncertain. Per germline, CDR1 LNHDA and CDR2 SQIVND (reference sequence). The CDR3 extends over 15 amino acids. Deletions cut 5 bases from V and 3 bases from J, with 16 bases between. CDR3 protein: CASSQRRVKDTEAFF. The DNA for the CDR3 is TGTGCCAGTAGTCAGCGGAGGGTTAAGGACACTGAAGCTTTCTTT. The entire variable domain, with the rest obtained from reference TRBV19 and TRBJ1-1, is as follows: DGGITQSPKYLFRKEGQNVTLSCEQNLNHDAMYWYRQDPGQGLRLIYYSQIVNDFQKGDIAEGYSVSREKKESFPLTVTSAQKNPTAFYLCASSQRRVKDTEAFFGQGTRLTVV.

This chain connects TRBV4-1 to TRBJ1-4; D not certain. The CDR3 runs 19 residues. Germline CDR1 and CDR2: MGHRA and YSYEKL. Trimming removed 1 base from V and 3 bases from J, with 21 bases in between. DNA of the CDR3: TGCGCCAGCAGCCAAGGGAACGGTGAGGGCTGGGGTGCTAATGAAAAACTGTTTTTT. Translation: CASSQGNGEGWGANEKLFF.